The 2 T cell receptor beta chains in this list originate from one sample, sequenced in a study of blood T cell repertoires in COVID-19. Measured with immunoSEQ multiplex PCR; TCRdb has only the in-frame clones, and not every one. Here the sample spans 200,000 to 300,000 clones, 75% to 90% being singletons. The sequencing sample was made of peripheral blood. All receptors come from a young man with active or convalescent COVID-19.

The chain carries TRBV2 and TRBJ1-3; TRBD1 is a possible D gene (5 bases). The germline V gene has CDR1 SNHLY and CDR2 FYNNEI. There are 16 residues in the CDR3. Trimming took 3 bases from V and 4 from J, leaving 16 bases between them. DNA of the CDR3: TGTGCCAGCAGTGACGGAGAGGGACTTCTAGGAAACACCATATATTTT. As protein: CASSDGEGLLGNTIYF.

The chain is built from TRBV5-1 and TRBJ1-1; TRBD1 aligns across 8 bases. Unmatched junction bases numbered 3, after V lost 2 bases and J lost 6 bases. This CDR3 has 13 residues. Germline V gene data show CDR1 as SGHRS and CDR2 as YFSETQ. The CDR3 sequence: CASSLGQGAEAFF. As DNA, the CDR3 is TGCGCCAGCAGCTTAGGACAGGGAGCTGAAGCTTTCTTT.